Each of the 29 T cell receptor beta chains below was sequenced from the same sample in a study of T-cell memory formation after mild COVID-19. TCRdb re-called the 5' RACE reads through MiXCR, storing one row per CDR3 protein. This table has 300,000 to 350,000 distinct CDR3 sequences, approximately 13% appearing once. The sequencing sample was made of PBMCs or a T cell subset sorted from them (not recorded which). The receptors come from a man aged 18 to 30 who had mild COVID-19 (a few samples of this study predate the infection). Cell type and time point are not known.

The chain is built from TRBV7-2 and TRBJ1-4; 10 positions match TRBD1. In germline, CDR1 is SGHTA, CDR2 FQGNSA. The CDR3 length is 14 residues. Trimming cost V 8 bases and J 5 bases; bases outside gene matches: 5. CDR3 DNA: TGTGCCAGCCGACCGGGACAGGGGAATGAAAAACTGTTTTTT. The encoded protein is CASRPGQGNEKLFF. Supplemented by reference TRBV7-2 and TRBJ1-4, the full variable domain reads GAGVSQSPSNKVTEKGKDVELRCDPISGHTALYWYRQSLGQGLEFLIYFQGNSAPDKSGLPSDRFSAERTGGSVSTLTIQRTQQEDSAVYLCASRPGQGNEKLFFGSGTQLSVL.

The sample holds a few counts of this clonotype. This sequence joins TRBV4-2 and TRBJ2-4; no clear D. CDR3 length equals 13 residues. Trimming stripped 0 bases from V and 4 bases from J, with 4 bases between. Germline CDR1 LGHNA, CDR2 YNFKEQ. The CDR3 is CASSQEQKNIQYF. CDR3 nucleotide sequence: TGTGCCAGCAGCCAAGAACAGAAAAACATTCAGTACTTC.

The CDR3 sequence is CASSPSQSGNYGYTF. The DNA of the CDR3 is TGCGCCAGCAGCCCCTCCCAGAGCGGGAACTATGGCTACACCTTC. V usage is TRBV5-1 and J usage is TRBJ1-2, with no clear D. Germline CDR1 and CDR2: SGHRS and YFSETQ. The CDR3 spans 15 residues. The V end lost 4 bases, the J end lost 2 bases, and 15 bases lay between the germline ends. The full variable domain, with the rest looked up from reference TRBV5-1 and TRBJ1-2, is KAGVTQTPRYLIKTRGQQVTLSCSPISGHRSVSWYQQTPGQGLQFLFEYFSETQRNKGNFPGRFSGRQFSNSRSEMNVSTLELGDSALYLCASSPSQSGNYGYTFGSGTRLTVV.

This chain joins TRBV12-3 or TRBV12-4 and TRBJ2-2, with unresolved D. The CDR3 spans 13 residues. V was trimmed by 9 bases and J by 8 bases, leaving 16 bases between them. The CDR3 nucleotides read TGTGCCAGTACTCGACTTGGTGGTGGGGAGCTGTTTTTT. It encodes CASTRLGGGELFF.

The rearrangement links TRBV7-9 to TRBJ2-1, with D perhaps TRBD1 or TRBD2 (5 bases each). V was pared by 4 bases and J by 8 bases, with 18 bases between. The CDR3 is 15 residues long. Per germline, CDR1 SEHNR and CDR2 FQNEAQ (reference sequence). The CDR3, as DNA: TGTGCCAGCAGCTCCTCGGGACCTCCCGGAGATGAGCAGTTCTTC. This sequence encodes CASSSSGPPGDEQFF.

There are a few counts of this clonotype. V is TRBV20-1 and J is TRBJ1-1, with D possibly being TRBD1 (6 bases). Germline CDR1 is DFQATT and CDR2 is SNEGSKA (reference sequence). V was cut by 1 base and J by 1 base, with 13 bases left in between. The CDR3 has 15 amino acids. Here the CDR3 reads CSARGSQGWNTEAFF. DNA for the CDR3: TGCAGTGCTAGAGGCTCACAGGGATGGAACACTGAAGCTTTCTTT.

As DNA, the CDR3 is TGTGCCAGCAAAGGACTTCTAGTTTACAATGAGCAGTTCTTC. Translating it yields CASKGLLVYNEQFF. This chain uses TRBV28 with TRBJ2-1; the D gene is possibly TRBD2 (5 bases). In germline, CDR1 is MDHEN, CDR2 SYDVKM. Trimming shortened V by 7 bases and J by 4 bases, and 14 bases separated the two germline ends. This CDR3 is built from 14 residues. Combining the CDR3 with reference TRBV28 and TRBJ2-1 gives the whole variable domain DVKVTQSSRYLVKRTGEKVFLECVQDMDHENMFWYRQDPGLGLRLIYFSYDVKMKEKGDIPEGYSVSREKKERFSLILESASTNQTSMYLCASKGLLVYNEQFFGPGTRLTVL.

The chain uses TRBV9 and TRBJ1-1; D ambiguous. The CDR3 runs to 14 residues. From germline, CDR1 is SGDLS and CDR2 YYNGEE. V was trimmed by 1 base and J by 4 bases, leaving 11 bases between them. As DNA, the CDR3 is TGTGCCAGCAGCGTATCAGCCCCAGGCACTGAAGCTTTCTTT. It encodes CASSVSAPGTEAFF.

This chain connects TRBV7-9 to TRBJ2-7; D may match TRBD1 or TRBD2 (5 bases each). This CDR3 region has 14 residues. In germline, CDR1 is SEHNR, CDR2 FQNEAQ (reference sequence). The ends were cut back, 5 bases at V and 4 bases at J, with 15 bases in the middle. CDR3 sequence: CASSPGTAPYEQYF. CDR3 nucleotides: TGTGCCAGCAGCCCCGGGACCGCCCCGTACGAGCAGTACTTC.

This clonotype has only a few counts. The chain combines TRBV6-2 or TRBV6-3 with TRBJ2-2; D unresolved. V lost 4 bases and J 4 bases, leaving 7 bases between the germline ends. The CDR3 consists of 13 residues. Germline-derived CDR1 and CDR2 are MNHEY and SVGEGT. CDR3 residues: CASSWRRTGELFF. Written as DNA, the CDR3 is TGTGCCAGCAGTTGGCGACGCACCGGGGAGCTGTTTTTT.

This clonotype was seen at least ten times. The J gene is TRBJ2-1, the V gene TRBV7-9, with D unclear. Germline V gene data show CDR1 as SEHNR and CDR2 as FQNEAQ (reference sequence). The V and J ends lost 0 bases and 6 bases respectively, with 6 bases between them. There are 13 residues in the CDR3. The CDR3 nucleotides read TGTGCCAGCAGCTTAGCCTCGTCCAATGAGCAGTTCTTC. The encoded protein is CASSLASSNEQFF.

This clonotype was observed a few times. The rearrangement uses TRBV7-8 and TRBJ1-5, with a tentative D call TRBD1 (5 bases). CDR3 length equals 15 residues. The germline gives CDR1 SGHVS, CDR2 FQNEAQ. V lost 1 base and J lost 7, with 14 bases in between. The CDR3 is CASSLVRAPGQPQHF. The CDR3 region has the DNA TGTGCCAGCAGCTTAGTCCGGGCCCCAGGGCAGCCCCAGCATTTT.

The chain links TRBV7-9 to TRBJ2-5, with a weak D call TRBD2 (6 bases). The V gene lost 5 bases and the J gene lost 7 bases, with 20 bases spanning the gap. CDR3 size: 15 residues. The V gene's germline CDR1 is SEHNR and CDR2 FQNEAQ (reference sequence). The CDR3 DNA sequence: TGTGCCAGCAGCCTTTCGGGTCGGGGACTGGTGACCCAGTACTTC. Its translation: CASSLSGRGLVTQYF.

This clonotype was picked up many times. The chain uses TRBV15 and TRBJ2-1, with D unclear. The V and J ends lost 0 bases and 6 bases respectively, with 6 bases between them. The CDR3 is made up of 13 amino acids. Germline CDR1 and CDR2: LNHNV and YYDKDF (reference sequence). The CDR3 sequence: CATSREEGNEQFF. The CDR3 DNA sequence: TGTGCCACCAGCAGAGAAGAAGGCAATGAGCAGTTCTTC.

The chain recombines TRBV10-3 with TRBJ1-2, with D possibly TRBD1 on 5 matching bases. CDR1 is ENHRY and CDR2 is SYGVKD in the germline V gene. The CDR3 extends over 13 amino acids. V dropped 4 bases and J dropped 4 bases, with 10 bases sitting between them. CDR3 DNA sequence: TGTGCCATCAGTGGGGACGGGAGCTATGGCTACACCTTC. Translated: CAISGDGSYGYTF.

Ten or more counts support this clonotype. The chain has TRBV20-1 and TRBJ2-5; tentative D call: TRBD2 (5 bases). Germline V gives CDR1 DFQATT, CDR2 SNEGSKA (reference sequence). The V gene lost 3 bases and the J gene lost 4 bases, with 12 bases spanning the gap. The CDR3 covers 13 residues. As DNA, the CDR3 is TGCAGTGCTAGGGGAGATAGACGAGAGACCCAGTACTTC. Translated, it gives CSARGDRRETQYF.

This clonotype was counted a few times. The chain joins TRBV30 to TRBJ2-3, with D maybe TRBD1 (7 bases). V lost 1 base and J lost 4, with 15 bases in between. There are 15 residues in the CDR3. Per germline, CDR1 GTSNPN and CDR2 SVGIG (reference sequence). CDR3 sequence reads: CAWSGAGGFADTQYF. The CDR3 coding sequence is TGTGCCTGGAGTGGCGCAGGGGGGTTCGCAGATACGCAGTATTTT.

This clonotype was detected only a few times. CDR3 sequence (DNA): TGTGCCAGCAGTGAAGCGTGGGGCAGGTACTCTGAAGCTTTCTTT. This encodes CASSEAWGRYSEAFF. This chain joins TRBV2 and TRBJ1-1; D might be TRBD1 (5 bases). The CDR3 is 15 residues long. V was cut by 0 bases and J by 6 bases, with 14 bases left in between. Germline V gives CDR1 SNHLY, CDR2 FYNNEI.

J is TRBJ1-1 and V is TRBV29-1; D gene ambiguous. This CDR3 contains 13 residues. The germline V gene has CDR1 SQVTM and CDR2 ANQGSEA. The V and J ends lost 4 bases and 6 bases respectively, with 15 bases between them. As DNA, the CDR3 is TGCAGCGTTGGTATGGGGAGGAATGCTGAAGCTTTCTTT. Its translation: CSVGMGRNAEAFF.

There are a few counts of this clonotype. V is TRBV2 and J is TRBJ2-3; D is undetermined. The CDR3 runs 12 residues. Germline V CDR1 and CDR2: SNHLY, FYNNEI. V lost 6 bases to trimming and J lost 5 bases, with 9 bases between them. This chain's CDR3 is CASRETRDTQYF. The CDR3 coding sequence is TGTGCCAGCAGGGAGACGAGAGATACGCAGTATTTT.

This chain's CDR3 is CASRTGTGVYEQYV. The CDR3 DNA reads TGTGCCAGCAGAACCGGGACAGGGGTGTACGAGCAGTACGTC. The rearrangement links TRBV6-2 or TRBV6-3 to TRBJ2-7, with TRBD1 identical over 10 bases. CDR1 and CDR2 from the germline V gene are MNHEY and SVGEGT. Trimming at V came to 6 bases and at J to 4 bases, leaving 6 bases not matched to a gene. The CDR3 is 14 residues long.

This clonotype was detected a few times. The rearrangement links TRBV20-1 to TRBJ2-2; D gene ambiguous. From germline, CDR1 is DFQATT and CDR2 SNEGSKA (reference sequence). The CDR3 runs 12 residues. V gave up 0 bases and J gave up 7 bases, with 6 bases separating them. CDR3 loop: CSARDPNGELFF. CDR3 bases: TGCAGTGCTAGAGACCCTAACGGGGAGCTGTTTTTT.

As DNA, the CDR3 is TGCAGCGTTGGCCAGGCTATAAACTATGGCTACACCTTC. This sequence encodes CSVGQAINYGYTF. This rearrangement joins TRBV29-1 to TRBJ1-2, with D hard to call. Trimming stripped 4 bases from V and 2 bases from J, with 11 bases between. This CDR3 contains 13 residues. Per the germline V gene, CDR1 is SQVTM and CDR2 is ANQGSEA.

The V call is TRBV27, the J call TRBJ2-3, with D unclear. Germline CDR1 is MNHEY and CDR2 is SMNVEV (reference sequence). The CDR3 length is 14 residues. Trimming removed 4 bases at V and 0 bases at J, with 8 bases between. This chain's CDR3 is CASSSASSTDTQYF. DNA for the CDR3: TGTGCCAGCAGTTCCGCGTCTAGCACAGATACGCAGTATTTT.

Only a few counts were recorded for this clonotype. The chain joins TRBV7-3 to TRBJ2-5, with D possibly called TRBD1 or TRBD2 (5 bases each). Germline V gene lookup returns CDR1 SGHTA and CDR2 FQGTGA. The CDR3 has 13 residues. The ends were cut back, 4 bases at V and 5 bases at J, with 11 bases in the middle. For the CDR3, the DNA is TGTGCCAGCAGCTCCGGGGCAGGCGAGACCCAGTACTTC. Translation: CASSSGAGETQYF.

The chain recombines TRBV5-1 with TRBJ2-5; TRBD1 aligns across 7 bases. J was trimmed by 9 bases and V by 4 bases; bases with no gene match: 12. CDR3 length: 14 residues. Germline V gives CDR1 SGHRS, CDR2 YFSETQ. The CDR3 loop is CASSAGTAASSQYF. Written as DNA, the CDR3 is TGCGCCAGCAGCGCTGGGACAGCCGCATCCTCCCAGTACTTC.

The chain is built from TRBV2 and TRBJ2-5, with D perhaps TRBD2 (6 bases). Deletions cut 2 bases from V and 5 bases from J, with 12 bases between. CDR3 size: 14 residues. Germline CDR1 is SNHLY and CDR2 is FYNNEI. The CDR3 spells CASSERRERETQYF. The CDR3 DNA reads TGTGCCAGCAGTGAAAGGAGGGAGCGGGAGACCCAGTACTTC.

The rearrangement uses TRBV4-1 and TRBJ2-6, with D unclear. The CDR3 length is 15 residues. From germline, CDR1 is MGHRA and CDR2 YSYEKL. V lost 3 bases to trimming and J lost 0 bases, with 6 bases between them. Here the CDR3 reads CASSHRFSGANVLTF. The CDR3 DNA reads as TGCGCCAGCAGCCACAGGTTCTCTGGGGCCAACGTCCTGACTTTC.

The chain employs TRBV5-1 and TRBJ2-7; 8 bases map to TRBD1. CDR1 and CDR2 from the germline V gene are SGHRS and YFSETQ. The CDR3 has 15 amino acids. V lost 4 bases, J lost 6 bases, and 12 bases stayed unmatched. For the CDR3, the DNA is TGCGCCAGCAGCCCCCGACAGGGGATATCTGGCGAGCAGTACTTC. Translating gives CASSPRQGISGEQYF.